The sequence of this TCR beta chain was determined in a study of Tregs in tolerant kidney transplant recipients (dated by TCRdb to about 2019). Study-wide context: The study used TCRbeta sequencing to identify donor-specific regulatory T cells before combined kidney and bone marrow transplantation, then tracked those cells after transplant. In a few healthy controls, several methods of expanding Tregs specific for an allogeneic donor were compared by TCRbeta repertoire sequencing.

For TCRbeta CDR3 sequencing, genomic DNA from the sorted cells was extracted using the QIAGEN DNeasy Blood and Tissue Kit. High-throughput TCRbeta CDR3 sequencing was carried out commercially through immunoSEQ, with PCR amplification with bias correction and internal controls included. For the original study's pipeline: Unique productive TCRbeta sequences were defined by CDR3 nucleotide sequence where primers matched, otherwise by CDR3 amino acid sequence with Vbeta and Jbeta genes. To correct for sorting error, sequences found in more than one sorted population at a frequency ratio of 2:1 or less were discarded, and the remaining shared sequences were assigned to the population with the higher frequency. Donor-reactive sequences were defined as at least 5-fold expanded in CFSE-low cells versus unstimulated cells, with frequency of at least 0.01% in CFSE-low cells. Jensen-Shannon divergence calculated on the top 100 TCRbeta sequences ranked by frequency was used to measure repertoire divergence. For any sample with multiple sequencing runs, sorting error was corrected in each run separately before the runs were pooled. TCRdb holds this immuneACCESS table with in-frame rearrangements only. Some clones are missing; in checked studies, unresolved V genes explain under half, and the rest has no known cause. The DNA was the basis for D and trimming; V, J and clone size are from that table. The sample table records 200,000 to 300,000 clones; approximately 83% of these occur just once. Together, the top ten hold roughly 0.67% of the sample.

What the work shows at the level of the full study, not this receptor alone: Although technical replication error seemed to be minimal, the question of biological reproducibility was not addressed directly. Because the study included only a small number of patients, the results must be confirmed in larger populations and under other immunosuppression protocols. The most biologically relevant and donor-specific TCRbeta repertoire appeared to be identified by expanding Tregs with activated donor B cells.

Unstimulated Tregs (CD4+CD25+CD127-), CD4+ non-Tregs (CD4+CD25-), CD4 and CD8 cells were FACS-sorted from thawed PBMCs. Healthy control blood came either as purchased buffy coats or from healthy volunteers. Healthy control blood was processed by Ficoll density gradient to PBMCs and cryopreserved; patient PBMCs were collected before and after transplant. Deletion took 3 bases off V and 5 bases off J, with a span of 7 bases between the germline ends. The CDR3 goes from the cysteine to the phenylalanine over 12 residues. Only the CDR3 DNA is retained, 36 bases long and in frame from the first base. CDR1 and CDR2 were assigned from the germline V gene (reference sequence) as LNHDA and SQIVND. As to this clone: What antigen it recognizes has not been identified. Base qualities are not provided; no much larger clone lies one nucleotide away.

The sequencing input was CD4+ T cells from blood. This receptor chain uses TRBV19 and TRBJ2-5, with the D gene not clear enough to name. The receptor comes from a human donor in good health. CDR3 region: CASSIFGETQYF. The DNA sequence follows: TGTGCCAGTAGTATCTTCGGGGAGACCCAGTACTTC.